The 26 T cell receptor beta chains listed next were all sequenced from one sample in a study of blood T cell repertoires in COVID-19 (dated by TCRdb to the early 2020s). The library came from the immunoSEQ multiplex PCR assay. The source is immuneACCESS, and TCRdb retained only in-frame sequences with V and J called. Part of the clones is not carried over; for the studies checked, unresolved V genes explain less than half of this, and the remainder is unexplained. This sample holds about 110,000 clones; roughly four fifths were observed only once. The top ten clones comprise more than 13% of the sample. The material sequenced was peripheral blood. These receptors came from a woman aged 55-69 years with acute or convalescent COVID-19.

This chain connects TRBV28 to TRBJ2-7; TRBD2 agrees at 10 bases. The junction had 19 bases not matched to a gene; V was cut back by 5 bases and J by 9 bases. The CDR3 runs to 17 residues. Germline CDR1 and CDR2: MDHEN and SYDVKM. For the CDR3, the DNA is TGTGCCAGCAGTCCAGCCCCGATGACTAGCGGGCAGATTGGGCAGTACTTC. It codes for CASSPAPMTSGQIGQYF.

The CDR3 DNA reads as TGTGCCAGTAGAGACAGGGGCCGCGGGTCGAACACTGAAGCTTTCTTT. This sequence encodes CASRDRGRGSNTEAFF. The chain uses TRBV19 and TRBJ1-1; 8 nucleotides line up with TRBD1. The CDR3 has 16 residues. Trimming took 6 bases from V and 1 from J; bases not matched to a gene: 10. Germline V CDR1 and CDR2: LNHDA, SQIVND (reference sequence).

Written as DNA, the CDR3 is TGTGCCACCGACGAAACGGGACTTCCCCCCTACGAGCAGTACTTC. It codes for CATDETGLPPYEQYF. This sequence joins TRBV2 and TRBJ2-7, with D perhaps TRBD2 (6 bases). The CDR3 contains 15 residues. The V gene's germline CDR1 is SNHLY and CDR2 FYNNEI. Trimming left V 10 bases short and J 2 bases short, with 21 bases between.

The chain links TRBV3-1 (or the pseudogene TRBV3-2) to TRBJ2-7, with 7 bases matching TRBD2. Germline loops: CDR1 LGHDT, CDR2 YNNKEL (reference sequence). The ends lost 0 bases at V and 4 bases at J; junction bases unmatched: 3. The CDR3 totals 14 residues. This chain's CDR3 is CASSQESGMYEQYF. Written as DNA, the CDR3 is TGTGCCAGCAGCCAAGAAAGCGGGATGTACGAGCAGTACTTC.

The rearrangement joins TRBV20-1 to TRBJ1-2, with D hard to call. The CDR3 length is 12 residues. Germline V gene data show CDR1 as DFQATT and CDR2 as SNEGSKA (reference sequence). The V gene lost 3 bases and the J gene lost 5 bases, with 10 bases spanning the gap. The DNA for the CDR3 is TGCAGTGCTAGTTCCGCGGCGTATGGCTACACCTTC. Translation gives CSASSAAYGYTF.

The rearrangement joins TRBV5-4 to TRBJ1-4, with D unresolved. This CDR3 is 14 amino acids long. The germline CDR1 and CDR2 sequences are SGHNT and YYREEE (reference sequence). Trimming stripped 0 bases from V and 2 bases from J, with 5 bases between. As DNA, the CDR3 is TGTGCCAGCAGCTTGGGAGTGACTAATGAAAAACTGTTTTTT. It yields the protein CASSLGVTNEKLFF.

The CDR3 DNA reads as TGTGCCAGCAGTTTTGTCCCCCTACCGAATGAGCAGTTCTTC. Its protein product is CASSFVPLPNEQFF. The chain recombines TRBV28 with TRBJ2-1; D remains unclear. In germline, CDR1 is MDHEN, CDR2 SYDVKM. This CDR3 is built from 14 residues. V lost 3 bases to trimming and J lost 7 bases, with 13 bases between them.

The chain recombines TRBV28 with TRBJ2-1, with 12 bases fitting TRBD2. The trim removed 5 bases at V and 7 bases at J, leaving 9 bases unmatched. The germline gives CDR1 MDHEN, CDR2 SYDVKM. CDR3 length: 16 residues. The CDR3 loop is CASSAAGLAGPNEQFF. The CDR3 DNA sequence: TGTGCCAGCAGTGCTGCCGGACTAGCGGGGCCGAATGAGCAGTTCTTC.

The rearrangement joins TRBV5-6 to TRBJ2-3; 7 nucleotides match TRBD1. Germline assignment: CDR1 SGHDT and CDR2 YYEEEE. This CDR3 is built from 16 residues. V shed 3 bases and J 4 bases; nucleotides not matched to a gene: 11. CDR3 region: CASSSIRDSISDTQYF. The CDR3 nucleotides read TGTGCCAGCAGCTCTATACGGGACAGCATTTCAGATACGCAGTATTTT.

The chain couples TRBV7-6 to TRBJ1-6; D is undetermined. The CDR3 covers 14 residues. The germline gives CDR1 SGHVS, CDR2 FNYEAQ. V gave up 4 bases and J gave up 13 bases, with 17 bases separating them. The CDR3 spells CASSSVASSSPLHF. The CDR3 nucleotides are TGTGCCAGCAGCTCGGTAGCCTCCTCCTCCCCCCTCCACTTT.

V usage is TRBV5-8 and J usage is TRBJ2-5; perhaps TRBD2 as D (6 bases). Germline V CDR1 and CDR2: SGHTS, YDEGEE. The CDR3 length is 15 residues. Trimming left V 5 bases short and J 1 base short, with 15 bases between. This CDR3 is CASRPRQGLQETQYF. CDR3 coding DNA: TGTGCCAGCAGACCCAGGCAGGGACTCCAAGAGACCCAGTACTTC.

This rearrangement joins TRBV6-5 to TRBJ2-3, with 8 bases aligning to TRBD2. Germline assignment: CDR1 MNHEY and CDR2 SVGAGI. Trimming cost V 8 bases and J 5 bases; bases outside gene matches: 6. This CDR3 has 13 amino acids. For the CDR3, the DNA is TGTGCCAGCGGCGGGGGGCCCGGAGATACGCAGTATTTT. This sequence encodes CASGGGPGDTQYF.

This clone appeared many times. The genes are TRBV25-1 and TRBJ2-7; tentative D call: TRBD1 (6 bases). The CDR3 sequence is 11 residues long. The V gene lost 4 bases and the J gene lost 5 bases, with 6 bases spanning the gap. Germline V gene lookup returns CDR1 MGHDK and CDR2 SYGVNS. CDR3 nucleotides: TGTGCCAGCAGTGGACAGGACGAGCAGTACTTC. It encodes CASSGQDEQYF.

This clone was detected only a few times. This sequence joins TRBV19 and TRBJ2-7; 9 nucleotides match TRBD2. V was clipped by 5 bases and J by 6 bases; unmatched bases: 2. This CDR3 has 12 residues. The germline V gene has CDR1 LNHDA and CDR2 SQIVND (reference sequence). CDR3 nucleotide sequence: TGTGCCAGTAGTCGGACTAGCGCCGAGCAGTACTTC. It specifies CASSRTSAEQYF. The whole variable domain, remainder taken from reference TRBV19 and TRBJ2-7, is DGGITQSPKYLFRKEGQNVTLSCEQNLNHDAMYWYRQDPGQGLRLIYYSQIVNDFQKGDIAEGYSVSREKKESFPLTVTSAQKNPTAFYLCASSRTSAEQYFGPGTRLTVT.

This clone came up once. The genes are TRBV4-2 and TRBJ1-2; 10 nucleotides align to TRBD1. V dropped 1 base and J dropped 3; count of bases not matched to a gene: 8. This CDR3 spans 17 amino acids. In germline, CDR1 is LGHNA, CDR2 YNFKEQ. This CDR3 is CASSQVVGTGDYYGYTF. The DNA for the CDR3 is TGTGCCAGCAGCCAAGTAGTTGGGACAGGGGACTACTATGGCTACACCTTC.

This clone was seen just once. The chain uses TRBV27 and TRBJ2-1, with 9 bases identical to TRBD1. V lost 8 bases and J lost 4; bases outside the gene matches: 12. CDR1 is MNHEY and CDR2 is SMNVEV in the germline V gene (reference sequence). CDR3 length equals 16 residues. CDR3 amino acids: CASGLVTGGAYNEQFF. CDR3 nucleotide sequence: TGTGCCAGCGGGCTAGTAACAGGGGGCGCTTACAATGAGCAGTTCTTC.

This chain connects TRBV4-1 to TRBJ1-1; D remains unclear. V lost 1 base and J 0 bases, leaving 18 bases between the germline ends. There are 18 residues in the CDR3. Looked up from germline, CDR1 is MGHRA and CDR2 is YSYEKL. CDR3 nucleotide sequence: TGCGCCAGCAGCCAAGGGGCCCTCAGCACCTACATGAACACTGAAGCTTTCTTT. It translates to CASSQGALSTYMNTEAFF.

The chain recombines TRBV7-2 with TRBJ2-1, with 14 nucleotides matching TRBD2. Germline trimming cut 4 bases from V and 6 bases from J; bases unmatched to any gene: 5. Germline values: CDR1 SGHTA, CDR2 FQGNSA. This CDR3 comprises 16 residues. The DNA of the CDR3 is TGTGCCAGCAGCTCGACTAGCGGGGGGGCCTTCAATGAGCAGTTCTTC. It translates to CASSSTSGGAFNEQFF.

This clone came up a few times. The genes are TRBV19 and TRBJ2-1; 9 positions agree with TRBD2. The CDR3 loop spans 16 amino acids. V was clipped by 0 bases and J by 3 bases; unmatched bases: 3. Germline V gene lookup returns CDR1 LNHDA and CDR2 SQIVND (reference sequence). The CDR3 region is CASSIEYSGGYNEQFF. CDR3 in DNA: TGTGCCAGTAGTATAGAGTATAGCGGGGGCTACAATGAGCAGTTCTTC.

The CDR3 spells CASSRQGNTEAFF. The CDR3 DNA sequence: TGTGCCAGCAGTAGACAGGGGAACACTGAAGCTTTCTTT. V gene TRBV2 combines with J gene TRBJ1-1; TRBD1 aligns across 7 bases. V was clipped by 5 bases and J by 1 base; unmatched bases: 1. Per germline, CDR1 SNHLY and CDR2 FYNNEI. The CDR3 runs to 13 residues.

The CDR3 DNA reads as TGTGCCAGCAGCAATTCCGGGACAGGGATACACGGAAACACCATATATTTT. It encodes CASSNSGTGIHGNTIYF. The chain links TRBV7-2 to TRBJ1-3; 9 bases are a match to TRBD1. Germline trimming cut 5 bases from V and 4 bases from J; bases unmatched to any gene: 12. This CDR3 has 17 amino acids. Germline CDR1 is SGHTA and CDR2 is FQGNSA.

This chain uses TRBV6-5 with TRBJ2-7, with 7 bases aligning to TRBD1. This CDR3 contains 13 residues. CDR1 is MNHEY, CDR2 SVGAGI, per germline. V lost 9 bases, J lost 3 bases, and 8 bases stayed unmatched. The CDR3, as DNA: TGTGCCAGTCGCCGGGACAGAGACTACGAGCAGTACTTC. As protein: CASRRDRDYEQYF.

The chain uses TRBV5-4 and TRBJ2-5; 10 nucleotides agree with TRBD2. V trimming: 4 bases; J trimming: 0 bases; junction bases outside the gene matches: 6. The germline gives CDR1 SGHNT, CDR2 YYREEE (reference sequence). This CDR3 has 16 amino acids. The CDR3 DNA is TGTGCCAGCAGCCACGGGACTAGCGTGTACCAAGAGACCCAGTACTTC. This translates into CASSHGTSVYQETQYF.

The chain employs TRBV19 and TRBJ2-1; a possible D gene is TRBD1 (6 bases). From germline, CDR1 is LNHDA and CDR2 SQIVND (reference sequence). The V end lost 6 bases, the J end lost 4 bases, and 13 bases lay between the germline ends. The CDR3 covers 14 residues. CDR3 protein: CASSAKQGYNEQFF. The CDR3 DNA follows: TGTGCCAGTAGCGCCAAACAGGGATACAATGAGCAGTTCTTC.

The V gene is TRBV28, the J gene TRBJ1-1, with D uncertain. Germline CDR1 MDHEN, CDR2 SYDVKM. The CDR3 is 13 residues long. The CDR3 DNA reads as TGTGTCATACTCAGTGAGGTGAACACTGAAGCTTTCTTT. Residues: CVILSEVNTEAFF.

The chain uses TRBV7-9 and TRBJ2-1, with 10 bases fitting TRBD1. Germline-derived CDR1 and CDR2 are SEHNR and FQNEAQ (reference sequence). Trimming cost V 4 bases and J 4 bases; bases outside gene matches: 10. This CDR3 comprises 17 residues. CDR3: CASSSKGTGVGYNEQFF. The CDR3 DNA sequence: TGTGCCAGCAGCTCCAAAGGGACAGGGGTAGGTTACAATGAGCAGTTCTTC.